This is a list of T cell receptor beta chains from one sample in a study of CD4 T cells in relation to SARS-CoV-2 and coronaviruses. Antigen specificity for these receptors is unknown. Sequencing used immunoSEQ multiplex PCR; TCRdb keeps in-frame clones, though not all of them. The repertoire includes about 41,000 clones, 75% to 90% of them detected once, and 1% to 1.5% sits in the top ten. Sequencing was performed on naive CD4+ T cells from PBMCs, cultured in vitro. Source of these receptors: an adult with COVID-19. CDR3s include the opening cysteine and the closing phenylalanine or tryptophan. A D gene is named only where the DNA matches it firmly. Clone size is not always given. Where it is, it says once, few, many or a class for expanded clones.

D gene	clone size	V gene	J gene	CDR3 DNA	CDR3 protein
NA	NA	TRBV7-7	TRBJ2-5	TGTGCCAGCAGCAGGGACAACCAAGAGACCCAGTACTTC	CASSRDNQETQYF
NA	NA	TRBV28	TRBJ2-7	TGTGCCAGCAGGGTTAGCCTTTACGAGCAGTACTTC	CASRVSLYEQYF
NA	NA	TRBV3-1/TRBV3-2	TRBJ2-2	TGTGCCAGCAGCCAAGCAGGCGGGACCGGGGAGCTGTTTTTT	CASSQAGGTGELFF
NA	NA	TRBV12-3/TRBV12-4	TRBJ2-2	TGTGCCAGCAGTTTAATCTGGGCCGGGGAGCTGTTTTTT	CASSLIWAGELFF
TRBD1	NA	TRBV24-1	TRBJ2-1	TGTGCCACCAGTGATTTCAAACAGGGGGCGAATGAGCAGTTCTTC	CATSDFKQGANEQFF
TRBD2	NA	TRBV5-5	TRBJ2-7	TGTGCCAGCAGCTTCGGGGGGATCTACGAGCAGTACTTC	CASSFGGIYEQYF
TRBD1	NA	TRBV28	TRBJ1-1	TGTGCCAGCAGTTCCGGGACAGGGCAAGCTTTCTTT	CASSSGTGQAFF
NA	once	TRBV11-2	TRBJ2-1	TGTGCCAGCAGCTTAGCCCGACTGGCAAGCTCCTACAATGAGCAGTTCTTC	CASSLARLASSYNEQFF
TRBD1	NA	TRBV27	TRBJ2-1	TGTGCCAGCAGTTCAATGACAGGGGGGAATGAGCAGTTCTTC	CASSSMTGGNEQFF
NA	few	TRBV5-1	TRBJ2-1	TGCGCCAGCAGCTTTCAGGGCGATGAGCAGTTCTTC	CASSFQGDEQFF
TRBD2	NA	TRBV7-2	TRBJ2-3	TGTGCCAGCAGCTTACCGACTAGCGGCACAGATACGCAGTATTTT	CASSLPTSGTDTQYF
NA	NA	TRBV5-6	TRBJ1-5	TGTGCCAGCAGCCCCGGGGGGGTAGGAAATCAGCCCCAGCATTTT	CASSPGGVGNQPQHF
TRBD2	NA	TRBV7-9	TRBJ2-5	TGTGCCAGCAGCGTTACTAGCGGCCAAGAGACCCAGTACTTC	CASSVTSGQETQYF
NA	NA	TRBV20-1	TRBJ2-7	TGCAGCGGAATAGGGCGACACGAGCAGTACTTC	CSGIGRHEQYF
TRBD2	NA	TRBV29-1	TRBJ2-7	TGCAGCGTCCCGACTAGCGGGAGCTACGAGCAGTACTTC	CSVPTSGSYEQYF
NA	NA	TRBV7-8	TRBJ2-2	TGTGCCAGCAGCTTAGTATCCCTACTCCTGAACACCGGGGAGCTGTTTTTT	CASSLVSLLLNTGELFF